These 21 T cell receptor beta chains share one sample of origin, sequenced in a study of vaccination and CD4 T cells after COVID-19. No cognate antigen is known for these TCRs. Cultured CD4+ T cell DNA was sequenced using the Oncomine TCR Beta short-read assay. TCRdb reanalysed the PCR reads using MiXCR and keeps one entry per CDR3 protein. The sample lists over 8,500 distinct CDR3 sequences; 55% to 70% were seen once. Documented treatment: roughly ten-day PBMC culture with coronavirus spike peptide pools or control peptides (ViraFEST assay). Sequences were obtained from CD4+ T cells from blood, cultured in vitro. The receptors were sampled from a human donor who had recovered from COVID-19.

The J gene is TRBJ1-2, the V gene TRBV19; D unclear. Germline CDR1 reads LNHDA; CDR2 reads SQIVND (reference sequence). The CDR3 runs to 13 residues. V lost 5 bases and J 7 bases, leaving 14 bases between the germline ends. DNA for the CDR3: TGTGCCAGTAGTCTCCAGGCCCTGGGTGGCTACACCTTC. It encodes CASSLQALGGYTF.

This chain joins TRBV24-1 and TRBJ2-1, with 8 nucleotides matching TRBD2. Looked up from germline, CDR1 is KGHDR and CDR2 is SFDVKD. This CDR3 contains 15 residues. The trim removed 3 bases at V and 9 bases at J, leaving 9 bases unmatched. The CDR3 here is CATSDGGRGVGEQFF. The DNA for the CDR3 is TGTGCCACCAGTGATGGGGGGCGGGGGGTGGGTGAGCAGTTCTTC.

This chain joins TRBV2 and TRBJ1-2, with D unresolved. CDR3 length: 12 residues. CDR1 SNHLY and CDR2 FYNNEI come from the germline V gene. Trimming removed 6 bases from V and 3 bases from J, with 8 bases in between. This chain's CDR3 is CASSLHDYGYTF. The CDR3 DNA reads as TGTGCCAGCAGCTTACACGACTATGGCTACACCTTC.

The chain couples TRBV19 to TRBJ1-6; unclear D gene. The V gene lost 0 bases and the J gene lost 3 bases, with 15 bases spanning the gap. Germline CDR1 and CDR2: LNHDA and SQIVND (reference sequence). The CDR3 spans 18 residues. The DNA of the CDR3 is TGTGCCAGTAGTATAGAGGGGTCGGGAAAAGGCTATAATTCACCCCTCCACTTT. Translation: CASSIEGSGKGYNSPLHF. The full variable domain, with the rest looked up from reference TRBV19 and TRBJ1-6, is DGGITQSPKYLFRKEGQNVTLSCEQNLNHDAMYWYRQDPGQGLRLIYYSQIVNDFQKGDIAEGYSVSREKKESFPLTVTSAQKNPTAFYLCASSIEGSGKGYNSPLHFGNGTRLTVT.

V and J are TRBV5-4 and TRBJ2-1; 14 bases agree with TRBD2. Germline values: CDR1 SGHNT, CDR2 YYREEE (reference sequence). V trimming: 4 bases; J trimming: 0 bases; junction bases outside the gene matches: 6. The CDR3 contains 18 residues. CDR3 DNA sequence: TGTGCCAGCAGCCCGGGACTAGCGGGGGTTCCCTCCTACAATGAGCAGTTCTTC. Its translation is CASSPGLAGVPSYNEQFF.

J is TRBJ2-1 and V is TRBV5-1, with a possible D match to TRBD1 (7 bases). Germline V gene data show CDR1 as SGHRS and CDR2 as YFSETQ. The CDR3 is 15 residues long. V gave up 1 base and J gave up 8 bases, with 16 bases separating them. CDR3 protein: CASSLQGGVLDEQFF. The CDR3 DNA is TGCGCCAGCAGCTTGCAGGGGGGCGTTTTGGATGAGCAGTTCTTC. Combining the CDR3 with reference TRBV5-1 and TRBJ2-1 gives the whole variable domain KAGVTQTPRYLIKTRGQQVTLSCSPISGHRSVSWYQQTPGQGLQFLFEYFSETQRNKGNFPGRFSGRQFSNSRSEMNVSTLELGDSALYLCASSLQGGVLDEQFFGPGTRLTVL.

The genes are TRBV7-6 and TRBJ1-5; D is ambiguous. V lost 2 bases to trimming and J lost 5 bases, with 10 bases between them. The length of the CDR3 is 14 residues. Germline values: CDR1 SGHVS, CDR2 FNYEAQ. The CDR3 DNA reads as TGTGCCAGCAGCTTACAAGGGCTTGATCAGCCCCAGCATTTT. Protein sequence: CASSLQGLDQPQHF.

DNA for the CDR3: TGCGCCAGCAGCCAAGGAGTCGCAGGGGGCTATGGCTACACCTTC. This translates into CASSQGVAGGYGYTF. The rearrangement joins TRBV4-1 to TRBJ1-2; 7 bases fit TRBD1. Trimming took 1 base from V and 4 from J; bases not matched to a gene: 6. Germline V gene data show CDR1 as MGHRA and CDR2 as YSYEKL. The CDR3 is 15 amino acids.

This sequence joins TRBV7-6 and TRBJ1-1; D not resolved. Deletions cut 5 bases from V and 3 bases from J, with 16 bases between. This CDR3 is 15 amino acids long. Germline V lookup: CDR1 SGHVS, CDR2 FNYEAQ. CDR3 DNA sequence: TGTGCCAGCAGCCCAAAAACGGCGGTTGACACTGAAGCTTTCTTT. Its protein is CASSPKTAVDTEAFF.

The rearrangement joins TRBV20-1 to TRBJ2-1; TRBD1 matches 11 bases. The J segment lost 7 bases and the V segment lost 5 bases, leaving 7 bases of the junction unmatched. The CDR3 is 14 residues long. Germline-derived CDR1 and CDR2 are DFQATT and SNEGSKA (reference sequence). The CDR3 loop reads CSAPGQGAANEQFF. Written as DNA, the CDR3 is TGCAGTGCTCCTGGACAGGGGGCGGCGAATGAGCAGTTCTTC.

Remarks on this clonotype: One end of the junction is discordant with germline, which a read error may explain. CDR3 DNA: TGTGTCAGCAGCTTACTAGGTCGGGGTAACTATGGCTACACCTTC. This gives the protein CVSSLLGRGNYGYTF. The chain links TRBV7-9 to TRBJ1-2, with unresolved D. CDR1 and CDR2 from the germline V gene are SEHNR and FQNEAQ (reference sequence). CDR3 length: 15 residues.

This clonotype was counted once. The J gene is TRBJ2-3, the V gene TRBV5-4; 13 positions match TRBD2. V gave up 4 bases and J gave up 6 bases; unmatched junction bases: 11. In germline, CDR1 is SGHNT, CDR2 YYREEE (reference sequence). The CDR3 consists of 17 residues. The CDR3 here is CASSLRLAGGRDDTQYF. In nucleotides, the CDR3 is TGTGCCAGCAGCCTTAGACTAGCGGGGGGCAGGGATGATACGCAGTATTTT. Together with reference TRBV5-4 and TRBJ2-3, the CDR3 gives the full variable domain: ETGVTQSPTHLIKTRGQQVTLRCSSQSGHNTVSWYQQALGQGPQFIFQYYREEENGRGNFPPRFSGLQFPNYSSELNVNALELDDSALYLCASSLRLAGGRDDTQYFGPGTRLTVL.

The chain uses TRBV19 and TRBJ1-1; D remains ambiguous. Trimming left V 5 bases short and J 0 bases short, with 13 bases between. The CDR3 has 15 residues. The germline V gene encodes CDR1 LNHDA and CDR2 SQIVND (reference sequence). The CDR3 loop reads CASSFPAAMNTEAFF. Here the CDR3 DNA reads TGTGCCAGTAGTTTCCCTGCGGCAATGAACACTGAAGCTTTCTTT.

In the case of this clonotype: Relative to the germline gene, one junction end is altered; a read error may explain this. V gene TRBV6-1 combines with J gene TRBJ1-1; possible D gene TRBD1, 6 bases. The germline V gene encodes CDR1 MNHNS and CDR2 SASEGT. This CDR3 is built from 17 residues. The CDR3 coding sequence is TGTGCCAGCAGTGAAGAGGGAGCGGGGGCCGCGAACACTGAAGCTTTTTTT. Protein: CASSEEGAGAANTEAFF.

The CDR3 here is CASSPRPVAGGSPGELFF. The CDR3 DNA reads TGCGCCAGCAGCCCGCGGCCCGTAGCGGGGGGCTCTCCCGGGGAGCTGTTTTTT. This rearrangement joins TRBV5-1 to TRBJ2-2, with 10 bases lining up with TRBD2. CDR3 length: 18 amino acids. V gave up 4 bases and J gave up 6 bases; unmatched junction bases: 15. In germline, CDR1 is SGHRS, CDR2 YFSETQ.

This clonotype has just a few counts. The V call is TRBV20-1, the J call TRBJ2-5, with D unresolved. The CDR3 is 13 residues long. From germline, CDR1 is DFQATT and CDR2 SNEGSKA (reference sequence). V lost 5 bases, J lost 5 bases, and 15 bases lay in between. CDR3 nucleotide sequence: TGCAGTGCTTGTACCCTAACTGGGGAGACCCAGTACTTC. Translating gives CSACTLTGETQYF.

The table lists this clonotype with a few counts. The chain recombines TRBV7-9 with TRBJ2-1; 9 nucleotides match TRBD2. The CDR3 spans 14 residues. Per germline, CDR1 SEHNR and CDR2 FQNEAQ (reference sequence). V dropped 1 base and J dropped 6; count of bases not matched to a gene: 1. CDR3 protein: CASSLELAGNEQFF. CDR3 nucleotides: TGTGCCAGCAGCTTAGAACTAGCGGGCAATGAGCAGTTCTTC.

The chain carries TRBV30 and TRBJ2-2; 10 nucleotides agree with TRBD1. The CDR3 spans 16 residues. With 2 bases clipped from V and 6 bases from J, the junction kept 9 bases outside the gene matches. Germline V gene sequence: CDR1 GTSNPN, CDR2 SVGIG (reference sequence). The DNA of the CDR3 is TGTGCCTGGAGTCGCGCCGGGACAGGGGTCCCCGGGGAGCTGTTTTTT. This codes for CAWSRAGTGVPGELFF.

The chain's CDR3 is CASSWGGGGNEQFF. Written as DNA, the CDR3 is TGCGCCAGCAGCTGGGGGGGTGGAGGCAATGAGCAGTTCTTC. The rearrangement links TRBV5-1 to TRBJ2-1, with 7 bases that match TRBD2. Germline lookup yields CDR1 SGHRS and CDR2 YFSETQ. This CDR3 spans 14 amino acids. The ends lost 3 bases at V and 6 bases at J; junction bases unmatched: 6.

The chain combines TRBV12-5 with TRBJ1-2; D might be TRBD1 (6 bases). The germline gives CDR1 LGHNT, CDR2 FRNRAP. V lost 3 bases to trimming and J lost 3 bases, with 11 bases between them. This CDR3 contains 14 residues. The CDR3 nucleotides are TGTGCTAGTGGTTTCTCCCGACAGGACTATGGCTACACCTTC. Its translation is CASGFSRQDYGYTF.

This rearrangement joins TRBV20-1 to TRBJ1-5, with 7 bases matching TRBD1. The ends lost 2 bases at V and 2 bases at J; junction bases unmatched: 3. This CDR3 is built from 14 residues. Germline CDR1 DFQATT, CDR2 SNEGSKA (reference sequence). As DNA, the CDR3 is TGCAGTGCTAGAAGGGGGCCTGGCAATCAGCCCCAGCATTTT. Translating it yields CSARRGPGNQPQHF.